Listed below are T cell receptor beta chains from one sample, sequenced in a study of blood T cell repertoires in COVID-19. The data were produced by immunoSEQ multiplex PCR, yet TCRdb's version contains in-frame clones alone and is incomplete. The sample records approximately 140,000 clones, 70% to 90% being singletons. Sequenced sample: peripheral blood. These receptor sequences come from a man aged 70-80 years with acute or convalescent COVID-19. Each CDR3 is given with its conserved first and last residue. A D gene is named only where the DNA matches it firmly. A clone size is listed for some rows: how often the clone was seen (once, few, many), or a class if it is expanded.

V gene	D gene	J gene	clone size	CDR3 DNA	CDR3 protein
TRBV28	TRBD2	TRBJ2-7	NA	TGTGCCAGCGGGAGAGCGGGAGGCTACGAGCAGTACTTC	CASGRAGGYEQYF
TRBV19	TRBD1	TRBJ2-7	NA	TGTGCCAGTAGCCGGGACAGAACCTACGAGCAGTACTTC	CASSRDRTYEQYF
TRBV6-5	NA	TRBJ2-5	NA	TGTGCCAGCAGCCCGCAGGGTGGAGAGACCCAGTACTTC	CASSPQGGETQYF
TRBV24-1	NA	TRBJ2-2	NA	TGTGCCACCAGGTCGGGGGGCCAGAACACCGGGGAGCTGTTTTTT	CATRSGGQNTGELFF
TRBV28	NA	TRBJ1-1	NA	TGTGCCAGCAGTCACACTATGGCTGAAGCTTTCTTT	CASSHTMAEAFF
TRBV19	NA	TRBJ2-2	few	TGTGCCAGTAGACAGCCCACCGGGGAGCTGTTTTTT	CASRQPTGELFF
TRBV7-3	NA	TRBJ2-1	NA	TGTGCCAGCAGCTTAGTGGCTAGCGAATACAATGAGCAGTTCTTC	CASSLVASEYNEQFF
TRBV5-5	NA	TRBJ2-1	few	TGTGCCAGCAGCTTGTATGGGGCGCAGGGTGAGCAGTTCTTC	CASSLYGAQGEQFF
TRBV14	TRBD1	TRBJ2-7	NA	TGTGCCAGCAGCCAAAACAGGGGGCGCGAGCAGTACTTC	CASSQNRGREQYF
TRBV5-4	NA	TRBJ2-6	few	TGTGCCAGCAGCACTAACCGACAGGCCTCTGGGGCCAACGTCCTGACTTTC	CASSTNRQASGANVLTF
TRBV5-1	TRBD1	TRBJ1-4	NA	TGCGCCAGCACCTTCGGGACAGTACGTAATGAAAAACTGTTTTTT	CASTFGTVRNEKLFF
TRBV5-4	TRBD2	TRBJ2-7	once	TGTGCCAGCAGCTTCGGCTTAGCGGGAATCTCCTACGAGCAGTACTTC	CASSFGLAGISYEQYF
TRBV28	TRBD1	TRBJ2-5	NA	TGTGCCAGCAGGCTGTCCGCCGGACAGGGGGCTGGGGAGACCCAGTACTTC	CASRLSAGQGAGETQYF
TRBV14	TRBD2	TRBJ2-2	many	TGTGCCAGCAGCCCCAGCGGGAGGGTCACCGGGGAGCTGTTTTTT	CASSPSGRVTGELFF
TRBV6-5	TRBD1	TRBJ2-7	once	TGTGCCAGCAATCGCCTCGGGACAGCTTCCTACGAGCAGTACTTC	CASNRLGTASYEQYF
TRBV5-1	NA	TRBJ2-2	once	TGCGCCAGCAGCTTGGGCGGGGCTGCCACCGGGGAGCTGTTTTTT	CASSLGGAATGELFF
TRBV7-8	TRBD1	TRBJ2-5	NA	TGTGCCAGCAGCTCAGGGACAGGGGTTAAAAGGGAGACCCAGTACTTC	CASSSGTGVKRETQYF
TRBV9	NA	TRBJ2-3	NA	TGTGCCAGCAGCGTAGGCGGAAAGAACACAGATACGCAGTATTTT	CASSVGGKNTDTQYF
TRBV2	TRBD2	TRBJ2-1	NA	TGTGCCAGCAGGCTAGCGGGAGATGAGCAGTTCTTC	CASRLAGDEQFF
TRBV3-1/TRBV3-2	TRBD1	TRBJ1-1	NA	TGTGCCAGCAGCCTACGGGACAGGGGGAACACTGAAGCTTTCTTT	CASSLRDRGNTEAFF
TRBV3-1/TRBV3-2	TRBD2	TRBJ2-1	NA	TGTGCCAGCAGTCCTAGGGCGGGAGTCCGCAATGAGCAGTTCTTC	CASSPRAGVRNEQFF
TRBV9	TRBD2	TRBJ2-7	NA	TGTGCCAGCAGCGTAGGACTAGCGGGGACGGCCTACGAGCAGTACTTC	CASSVGLAGTAYEQYF
TRBV28	TRBD2	TRBJ2-7	few	TGTGCCAGCAGTTTAATAGGTTGGGAGGGCCTCTACGAGCAGTACTTC	CASSLIGWEGLYEQYF
TRBV7-2	NA	TRBJ2-7	NA	TGTGCCAGCAGCTTAGGGGCCGGTTCGATCTACGAGCAGTACTTC	CASSLGAGSIYEQYF
TRBV9	TRBD1	TRBJ2-7	NA	TGTGCCAGCAACCCTACAGGGGTCCCCTACGAGCAGTACTTC	CASNPTGVPYEQYF
TRBV20-1	NA	TRBJ2-1	NA	TGCAGTGCTAGTGGAGGGGGGGGCTACAATGAGCAGTTCTTC	CSASGGGGYNEQFF
TRBV19	NA	TRBJ1-2	NA	TGTGCCAGTAGAGAAGGAGGAGAATATGGCTACACCTTC	CASREGGEYGYTF
TRBV7-3	TRBD2	TRBJ2-1	NA	TGTGCCAGCAGCCTGGGACTAGCGGGAGTGAGTGAGCAGTTCTTC	CASSLGLAGVSEQFF
TRBV9	TRBD1	TRBJ1-5	NA	TGTGCCAGCAGCGCCAGACAGGGTGGGCAGCCCCAGCATTTT	CASSARQGGQPQHF
TRBV5-6	NA	TRBJ2-1	NA	TGTGCCAGCAGCTTGCAGGGGCAATGGGGCAATGAGCAGTTCTTC	CASSLQGQWGNEQFF
TRBV9	TRBD2	TRBJ2-3	NA	TGTGCCAGCACCCCCCGTCTAGCGGGAGGGGTGGATACGCAGTATTTT	CASTPRLAGGVDTQYF
TRBV7-3	TRBD2	TRBJ2-3	NA	TGTGCCAGCAGCCCCGGACTAGCGGGATTCACAGATACGCAGTATTTT	CASSPGLAGFTDTQYF
TRBV5-4	TRBD1	TRBJ2-2	NA	TGTGCCATAGGACAGGGTAGGGGCTGGTACACCGGGGAGCTGTTTTTT	CAIGQGRGWYTGELFF
TRBV7-2	NA	TRBJ1-2	NA	TGTGCCAGCAGCACGGACATCGCCTATGGCTACACCTTC	CASSTDIAYGYTF
TRBV19	NA	TRBJ1-3	NA	TGTGCCAGTAGTAAAGGGCCAGGGCGAAGAGGAAACACCATATATTTT	CASSKGPGRRGNTIYF
TRBV7-9	NA	TRBJ2-3	NA	TGTGCCAGCAGCTTAGCGGGCCCTAGCACAGATACGCAGTATTTT	CASSLAGPSTDTQYF
TRBV13	NA	TRBJ2-5	NA	TGTGCCAGCAGCCGGGACTGGCGAGGGACCCAGTACTTC	CASSRDWRGTQYF
TRBV7-2	TRBD1	TRBJ1-6	NA	TGTGCCAGCAGCTACGGACAGGAGACATCACCCCTCCACTTT	CASSYGQETSPLHF
TRBV28	NA	TRBJ1-2	NA	TGTGCCAGCAGCCAAACAGGGACCTTCTATGGCTACACCTTC	CASSQTGTFYGYTF
TRBV27	TRBD1	TRBJ1-3	NA	TGTGCCAGCAGAGCCGGGACAGGGGTTGCAAACACCATATATTTT	CASRAGTGVANTIYF
TRBV28	NA	TRBJ2-1	NA	TGTGCCAGCAGTTTATTAGCCCAAGAGCAGTTCTTC	CASSLLAQEQFF
TRBV6-6	NA	TRBJ1-1	NA	TGTGCCAGCACCCGAGAAAGGAACACTGAAGCTTTCTTT	CASTRERNTEAFF
TRBV6-2/TRBV6-3	TRBD2	TRBJ2-3	NA	TGTGCCAGCAGTCCCCCGAGCGGGAGGGATACGCAGTATTTT	CASSPPSGRDTQYF
TRBV7-3	TRBD2	TRBJ2-1	NA	TGTGCCAGCAGCGCGGGACTAGCCCCCTCCTACAATGAGCAGTTCTTC	CASSAGLAPSYNEQFF
TRBV19	TRBD2	TRBJ2-5	NA	TGTGCCAGTAGTATTACCAGCGGGAGGACAGAGACCCAGTACTTC	CASSITSGRTETQYF
TRBV5-1	TRBD2	TRBJ2-1	NA	TGCGCCAGCAGCTCCCCGGGACTAGCGATCTACAATGAGCAGTTCTTC	CASSSPGLAIYNEQFF